The clone carrying this T cell receptor beta chain was recorded a few times. Its target is unknown. V was trimmed by 5 bases and J by 0 bases, leaving 17 bases between them. The V gene's germline CDR1 is SEHNR and CDR2 FQNEAQ (reference sequence). CDR3 length equals 17 residues. The authors' processing: Filtering differed because ImmunoSEQ produced junction-only sequences that carried no quality scores. Profiling relied on immunoSEQ multiplex PCR, and the TCRdb table lists in-frame clones only, not all of them. Clonal size and the V and J genes are those of that table, whereas D and trimming came from the DNA. The sample holds about 670,000 clones; less than 80% are singletons and the top ten take approximately 1.8%. Adult donors, all healthy and HIV-negative, had no recent acute infections or vaccinations. This sample was included in a study of shared clonotypes between healthy human individuals. As for the study in general: For every donor, three CD4 naive, three CD4 memory, two CD8 naive and one CD8 memory plates were used.

Whole-study results and caveats: Sequencing of the sorted subsets was shown by rarefaction to be incomplete despite large depth.

V usage is TRBV7-9 and J usage is TRBJ2-4; D may be TRBD1 or TRBD2 (7 bases each). Source material: memory CD4+ T cells sorted from blood. The subset: CD45RA-negative fraction. This receptor was taken from a woman younger than 45 in good health. The DNA for the CDR3 is TGTGCCAGCAGCCTTACAGGGGAGGGCCTAGCCAAAAACATTCAGTACTTC. This codes for CASSLTGEGLAKNIQYF.